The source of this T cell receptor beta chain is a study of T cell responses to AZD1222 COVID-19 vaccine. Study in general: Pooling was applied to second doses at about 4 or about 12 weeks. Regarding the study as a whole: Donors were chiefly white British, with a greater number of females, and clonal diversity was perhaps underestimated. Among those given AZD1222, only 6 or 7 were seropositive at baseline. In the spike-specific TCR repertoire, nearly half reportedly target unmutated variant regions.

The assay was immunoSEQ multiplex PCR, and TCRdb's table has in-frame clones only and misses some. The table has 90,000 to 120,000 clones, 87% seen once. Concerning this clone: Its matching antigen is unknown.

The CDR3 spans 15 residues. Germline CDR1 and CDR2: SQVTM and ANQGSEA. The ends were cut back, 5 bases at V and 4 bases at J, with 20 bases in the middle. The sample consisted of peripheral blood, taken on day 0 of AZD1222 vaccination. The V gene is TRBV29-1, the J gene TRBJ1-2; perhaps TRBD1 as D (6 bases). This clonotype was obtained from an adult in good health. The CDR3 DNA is TGCAGCGTTTTCGGCAAAGGGGAGGGGGGCTATGGCTACACCTTC. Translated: CSVFGKGEGGYGYTF.